These T cell receptor beta chains were read from a single sample in a study of blood T cell repertoires in COVID-19. Assay used: immunoSEQ multiplex PCR; TCRdb lists only in-frame clones, some missing. The data show 150,000 to 200,000 clones, with just under 90% seen just once and approximately 4% held by the top ten. Sequencing was done on a sample of peripheral blood. The receptor source for this set is a young man with active or convalescent COVID-19. Each CDR3 is given with its conserved first and last residue. Clone size is stated in some rows and not others, as once, few, many or a class when expanded.

abundance	v_gene	j_gene	CDR3aa
-	TRBV5-8	TRBJ2-3	CASSPREGTDTQYF
-	TRBV14	TRBJ1-2	CASSQEQGAPNYGYTF
-	TRBV5-1	TRBJ2-1	CASSPQSSGYYNEQFF
-	TRBV11-2	TRBJ2-3	CASSFSQTSGYTDTQYF
-	TRBV10-1	TRBJ2-5	CASNSGCRGETQYF
-	TRBV4-3	TRBJ2-7	CASSQESGGQGLREQYF
-	TRBV10-3	TRBJ1-3	CAIGDSGNTIYF
-	TRBV27	TRBJ1-4	CASRPTGGREKLFF
-	TRBV5-4	TRBJ1-2	CASSLDRSGELAYGYTF
-	TRBV18	TRBJ1-1	CASSTGPMNTEAFF
-	TRBV10-1	TRBJ2-5	CASGGTGQETQYF
once	TRBV15	TRBJ2-5	CATSGPGGGLGETQYF
once	TRBV2	TRBJ1-1	CASSNNGQGEAFF
-	TRBV6-4	TRBJ2-1	CASSESSGGITRRNEQFF
-	TRBV30	TRBJ2-3	CAWSVVATDTQYF
-	TRBV5-6	TRBJ1-4	CASSFRDRVFF
-	TRBV5-6	TRBJ2-2	CASSLMGHYTGELFF
-	TRBV19	TRBJ1-2	CASSIPGQTYGYTF
-	TRBV2	TRBJ1-5	CASIGEANQPQHF
few	TRBV5-5	TRBJ2-3	CASSLSHSTDTQYF
-	TRBV6-5	TRBJ1-4	CASRSRGHNEKLFF
once	TRBV5-4	TRBJ2-1	CASSVTPGQGQKQFF
few	TRBV7-9	TRBJ1-4	CASSLGQSNEKLFF
-	TRBV24-1	TRBJ1-1	CATSDDHSLRAFF
-	TRBV28	TRBJ1-3	CASSDRSSGNTIYF
-	TRBV19	TRBJ1-4	CASSMSRDRGGKLFF
once	TRBV29-1	TRBJ1-2	CSVGTGYPGYGYTF
-	TRBV7-2	TRBJ1-2	CASSSGGAVDGYTF
-	TRBV15	TRBJ1-1	CATSGRWGGTEAFF
-	TRBV19	TRBJ1-1	CASIGQGKGNTEAFF
-	TRBV7-3	TRBJ2-3	CASRQTSGSSTDTQYF
-	TRBV12-3/TRBV12-4	TRBJ1-2	CASSFSVYGYTF
once	TRBV2	TRBJ1-5	CASRPEHLSNQPQHF
-	TRBV6-2/TRBV6-3	TRBJ2-7	CASSYEGGRAYEQYF
-	TRBV21-1	TRBJ1-2	CASNRAGSDGYTF
-	TRBV9	TRBJ1-3	CASSPGGGNTIYF
-	TRBV28	TRBJ1-2	CASSLLGQGALSYGYTF
-	TRBV6-5	TRBJ1-1	CASSYLGENTEAFF
-	TRBV29-1	TRBJ2-3	CSVVAGVENVQDTQYF
-	TRBV6-5	TRBJ1-4	CASSPGVTNEKLFF
-	TRBV19	TRBJ2-1	CASSAQASGISYNEQFF
few	TRBV5-4	TRBJ2-7	CASRLFGTRPYEQYF
-	TRBV7-2	TRBJ1-2	CASSFGTGNYGYTF
-	TRBV24-1	TRBJ2-2	CATSDLRQNTGELFF
-	TRBV9	TRBJ1-2	CASSQPAGTSPNYGYTF
-	TRBV9	TRBJ2-1	CASSGTPGFSYNEQFF
-	TRBV10-3	TRBJ1-2	CAISESLGEYTF
-	TRBV5-5	TRBJ1-1	CASSWTTWRTEAFF
-	TRBV4-1	TRBJ1-1	CASSQDAGMNTEAFF
once	TRBV6-5	TRBJ2-2	CASSPSGNTGELFF
-	TRBV10-3	TRBJ2-3	CAISPGQGFNTDTQYF
-	TRBV27	TRBJ2-7	CASSQYRGSYEQYF
-	TRBV6-1	TRBJ1-2	CASSEAYYGGYTF
-	TRBV11-3	TRBJ2-1	CASCSGSLNEQFF
-	TRBV6-4	TRBJ2-4	CASSKEGTNQNSKNKNIQYF